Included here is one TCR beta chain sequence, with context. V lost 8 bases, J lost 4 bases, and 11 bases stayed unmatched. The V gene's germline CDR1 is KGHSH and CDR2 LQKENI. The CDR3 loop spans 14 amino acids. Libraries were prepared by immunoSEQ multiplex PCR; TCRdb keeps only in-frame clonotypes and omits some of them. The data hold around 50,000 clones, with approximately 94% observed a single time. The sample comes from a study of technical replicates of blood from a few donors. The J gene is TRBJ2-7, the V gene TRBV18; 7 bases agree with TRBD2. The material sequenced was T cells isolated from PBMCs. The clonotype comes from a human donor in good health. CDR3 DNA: TGTGCCAGCATCGGAGAGGGAGGGATGTACGAGCAGTACTTC. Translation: CASIGEGGMYEQYF. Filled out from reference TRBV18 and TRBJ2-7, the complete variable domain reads NAGVMQNPRHLVRRRGQEARLRCSPMKGHSHVYWYRQLPEEGLKFMVYLQKENIIDESGMPKERFSAEFPKEGPSILRIQQVVRGDSAAYFCASIGEGGMYEQYFGPGTRLTVT.